The 6 T cell receptor beta chains below all came from one sample that was sequenced in a study of OX40 agonist ivuxolimab in advanced cancers. Only in-frame clones appear in the TCRdb table, and some are missing; sequencing was by immunoSEQ multiplex PCR. The sample includes 130,000 or so clones, around 93% of them seen just once. The sample was CD4+ or CD8+ T cells sorted from blood, taken in a trial of the OX40 agonist ivuxolimab. Every receptor here comes from an adult with an advanced solid tumor such as melanoma, head and neck, liver or kidney cancer.

The V call is TRBV5-1, the J call TRBJ2-1; no clear D gene. The CDR3 runs 12 residues. CDR1 is SGHRS and CDR2 is YFSETQ in the germline V gene. V lost 0 bases and J 9 bases, leaving 7 bases between the germline ends. For the CDR3, the DNA is TGCGCCAGCAGCTTGGTCAACGGTGAGCAGTTCTTC. Translation gives CASSLVNGEQFF.

The rearrangement uses TRBV19 and TRBJ2-5, with D perhaps TRBD1 (6 bases). Germline V gene data show CDR1 as LNHDA and CDR2 as SQIVND (reference sequence). The V and J ends lost 5 bases and 2 bases respectively, with 15 bases between them. The CDR3 sequence is 15 residues long. The DNA for the CDR3 is TGTGCCAGTAGTCTCGATAGGACAGTACAAGAGACCCAGTACTTC. Translated, it gives CASSLDRTVQETQYF.

The J gene is TRBJ1-1, the V gene TRBV28; weak D call: TRBD1 (6 bases). The CDR3 contains 15 residues. V was clipped by 6 bases and J by 3 bases, with 17 bases between them. The germline CDR1 and CDR2 sequences are MDHEN and SYDVKM. The CDR3: CASRGTWERDTEAFF. Written as DNA, the CDR3 is TGTGCCAGCAGAGGGACATGGGAAAGGGACACTGAAGCTTTCTTT.

The J gene is TRBJ1-3, the V gene TRBV5-6; the match to TRBD1 covers 7 bases. The CDR3 contains 14 residues. The trim removed 0 bases at V and 4 bases at J, leaving 1 base unmatched. Germline-derived CDR1 and CDR2 are SGHDT and YYEEEE. Written as DNA, the CDR3 is TGTGCCAGCAGCTTGGCGGGACAGGGAAACACCATATATTTT. Residues: CASSLAGQGNTIYF.

The rearrangement uses TRBV7-9 and TRBJ2-2; TRBD1 agrees at 12 bases. CDR1 is SEHNR and CDR2 is FQNEAQ in the germline V gene (reference sequence). With 5 bases clipped from V and 8 bases from J, the junction kept 15 bases outside the gene matches. The CDR3 spans 18 residues. CDR3 protein: CASSPWRPGTGGVGELFF. In DNA, the CDR3 is TGTGCCAGCAGCCCCTGGCGACCTGGGACAGGGGGCGTGGGGGAGCTGTTTTTT.

The chain links TRBV7-8 to TRBJ2-1, with 11 bases aligning to TRBD2. The junction had 4 bases not matched to a gene; V was cut back by 2 bases and J by 4 bases. Germline V gene lookup returns CDR1 SGHVS and CDR2 FQNEAQ. This CDR3 has 16 residues. CDR3 region: CASSLLAGGDYNEQFF. CDR3 bases: TGTGCCAGCAGCTTACTAGCGGGGGGCGATTACAATGAGCAGTTCTTC.